The source of this TCR beta chain is a study of T-cell reconstitution after alpha-beta-depleted transplantation in children. V was pared by 4 bases and J by 1 base, with 11 bases between. CDR3 length equals 14 residues. Germline loops: CDR1 MNHEY, CDR2 SVGAGI. Unique molecular identifiers tagged the TCRbeta library. TCRdb re-derived calls from the PCR reads in MiXCR, one entry per CDR3 protein. The repertoire holds just over 7,500 distinct CDR3 sequences, about an eighth seen once, with less than 60% in the top ten. This clonotype was counted at least ten times. The material was PBMCs, mostly from graft donor cells, obtained 60 days after TCRalphabeta/CD19-depleted stem cell transplant. V gene TRBV6-5 combines with J gene TRBJ2-7; D unclear. This sequence originates from a patient between 2 and 9 years old who had a stem cell transplant for inherited bone marrow failure, so the T cells may come from the graft donor. CDR3 sequence: CASSSLDGSYEQYF. In nucleotides, the CDR3 is TGTGCCAGCAGTTCCCTGGACGGGTCCTACGAGCAGTACTTC.